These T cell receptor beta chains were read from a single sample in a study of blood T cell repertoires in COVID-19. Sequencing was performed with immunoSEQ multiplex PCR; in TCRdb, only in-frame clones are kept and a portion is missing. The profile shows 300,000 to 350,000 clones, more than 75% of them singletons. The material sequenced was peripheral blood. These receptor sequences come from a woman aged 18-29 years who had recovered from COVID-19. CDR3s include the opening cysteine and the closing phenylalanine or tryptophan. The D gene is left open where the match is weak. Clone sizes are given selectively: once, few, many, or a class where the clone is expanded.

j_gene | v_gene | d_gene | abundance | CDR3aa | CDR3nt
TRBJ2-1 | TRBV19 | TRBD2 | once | CASSNEGTGLALYNEQFF | TGTGCCAGTAGTAACGAGGGGACGGGACTAGCGCTATACAATGAGCAGTTCTTC
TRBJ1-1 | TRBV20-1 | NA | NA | CSAREEGEAFF | TGCAGTGCTAGAGAGGAGGGAGAAGCTTTCTTT
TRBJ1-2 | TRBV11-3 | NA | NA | CASSLAVGYGGYTF | TGTGCCAGCAGCTTGGCGGTGGGTTATGGTGGCTACACCTTC
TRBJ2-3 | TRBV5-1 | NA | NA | CASSLESGADTQYF | TGCGCCAGCAGCTTGGAATCGGGAGCAGATACGCAGTATTTT
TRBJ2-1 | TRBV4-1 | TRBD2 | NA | CASSQSRLAGGSTYNEQFF | TGCGCCAGCAGCCAATCTCGACTAGCGGGAGGATCAACCTACAATGAGCAGTTCTTC
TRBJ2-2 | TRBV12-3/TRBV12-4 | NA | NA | CASQGSGTGELFF | TGTGCCAGTCAGGGTTCGGGCACCGGGGAGCTGTTTTTT
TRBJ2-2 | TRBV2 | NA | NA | CASKQNTGELFF | TGTGCCAGCAAGCAGAACACCGGGGAGCTGTTTTTT
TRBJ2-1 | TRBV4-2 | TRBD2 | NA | CASSSEGLAELYNEQFF | TGTGCCAGCAGCTCGGAGGGCCTAGCGGAACTATACAATGAGCAGTTCTTC
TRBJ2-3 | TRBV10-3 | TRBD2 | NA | CAISETTSGKADTQYF | TGTGCCATCAGTGAGACGACTAGCGGGAAGGCAGATACGCAGTATTTT
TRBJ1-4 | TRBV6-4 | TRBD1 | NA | CAIIRQGAREKLFF | TGTGCCATCATTAGACAGGGGGCGCGAGAAAAACTGTTTTTT
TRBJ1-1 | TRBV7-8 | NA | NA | CASRKDRGSRMNTEAFF | TGTGCCAGCCGCAAAGACCGCGGTTCTCGAATGAACACTGAAGCTTTCTTT
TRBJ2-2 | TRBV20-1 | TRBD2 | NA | CSASTGGPVGELFF | TGCAGTGCTAGTACGGGAGGGCCGGTCGGGGAGCTGTTTTTT
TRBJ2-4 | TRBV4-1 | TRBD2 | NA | CASSQDRKVREGKYAKNIQYF | TGCGCCAGCAGCCAAGATCGAAAGGTGAGGGAGGGAAAATACGCCAAAAACATTCAGTACTTC
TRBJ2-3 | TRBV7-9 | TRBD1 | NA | CASSPTGGWDTQYF | TGTGCCAGCAGCCCGACAGGGGGCTGGGATACGCAGTATTTT
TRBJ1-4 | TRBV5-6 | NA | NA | CASSLQRGGKLFF | TGTGCCAGCAGCTTGCAAAGGGGCGGAAAACTGTTTTTT
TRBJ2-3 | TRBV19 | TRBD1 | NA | CASSSRDRGRDTQYF | TGTGCCAGTAGTTCCCGGGACAGGGGAAGAGATACGCAGTATTTT
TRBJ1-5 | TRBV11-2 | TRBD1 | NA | CASSWGQGEYSNQPQHF | TGTGCCAGCAGCTGGGGACAGGGGGAATATAGCAATCAGCCCCAGCATTTT
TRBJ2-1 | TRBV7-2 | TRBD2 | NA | CASSSRSFAGDNEQFF | TGTGCCAGCAGCTCGAGAAGTTTCGCGGGAGACAATGAGCAGTTCTTC
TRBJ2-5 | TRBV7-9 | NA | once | CASSQVSETQYF | TGTGCCAGCAGCCAGGTTTCGGAGACCCAGTACTTC
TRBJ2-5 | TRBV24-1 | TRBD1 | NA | CATSDLKTGVETQYF | TGTGCCACCAGTGATTTGAAGACAGGGGTGGAGACCCAGTACTTC
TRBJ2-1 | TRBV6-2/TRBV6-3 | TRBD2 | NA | CASSPGLFTKDEQFF | TGTGCCAGCAGCCCGGGACTATTTACTAAGGATGAGCAGTTCTTC
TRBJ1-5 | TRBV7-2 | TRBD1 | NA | CASSFPRGTGQPQHF | TGTGCCAGCAGCTTCCCCAGGGGGACCGGGCAGCCCCAGCATTTT
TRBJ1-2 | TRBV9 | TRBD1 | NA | CASSVGQGPYGYTF | TGTGCCAGCAGCGTAGGACAGGGCCCCTATGGCTACACCTTC
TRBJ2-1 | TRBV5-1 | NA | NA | CASSLGSGPSYNEQFF | TGCGCCAGCAGCTTGGGTAGCGGCCCGTCCTACAATGAGCAGTTCTTC
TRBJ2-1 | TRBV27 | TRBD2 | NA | CASSFTSGPYNEQFF | TGTGCCAGCAGTTTCACTAGCGGCCCCTACAATGAGCAGTTCTTC
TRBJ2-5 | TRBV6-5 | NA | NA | CASSYSRRSIQETQYF | TGTGCCAGCAGTTACTCGAGACGGAGTATACAAGAGACCCAGTACTTC
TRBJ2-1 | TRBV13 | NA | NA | CASSLASEQFF | TGTGCCAGCAGCTTAGCCAGTGAGCAGTTCTTC
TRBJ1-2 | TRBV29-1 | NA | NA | CSVEGQAFGGYTF | TGCAGCGTTGAAGGCCAGGCTTTCGGTGGCTACACCTTC
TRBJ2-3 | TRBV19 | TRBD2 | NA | CASRLAGARDTQYF | TGTGCCAGTAGGCTAGCGGGAGCCAGGGATACGCAGTATTTT
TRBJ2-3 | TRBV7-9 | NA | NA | CASLPLSTDTQYF | TGTGCCAGCCTCCCCCTAAGCACAGATACGCAGTATTTT
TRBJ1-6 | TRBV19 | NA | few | CASSYQVGDSPLHF | TGTGCCAGTAGTTACCAGGTGGGAGATTCACCCCTCCACTTT
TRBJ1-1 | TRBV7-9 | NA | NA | CASSIVPTRAEAFF | TGTGCCAGCAGCATCGTCCCGACGAGGGCTGAAGCTTTCTTT
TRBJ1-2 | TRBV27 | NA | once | CASSLARSYGYTF | TGTGCCAGCAGTTTGGCTCGTTCCTATGGCTACACCTTC
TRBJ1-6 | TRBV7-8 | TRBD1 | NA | CASSNRTGYNSPLHF | TGTGCCAGCAGCAACCGGACAGGCTATAATTCACCCCTCCACTTT
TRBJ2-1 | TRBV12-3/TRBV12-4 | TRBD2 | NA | CASSLGTSVSIF | TGTGCCAGCAGTTTGGGGACTAGCGTTTCAATCTTC
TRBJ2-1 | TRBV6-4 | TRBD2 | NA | CASSQLAGSSYNEQFF | TGTGCCAGCAGTCAACTAGCGGGGAGCTCCTACAATGAGCAGTTCTTC
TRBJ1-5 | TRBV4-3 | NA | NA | CASSQDTGGNQPQHF | TGCGCCAGCAGCCAAGATACCGGGGGCAATCAGCCCCAGCATTTT
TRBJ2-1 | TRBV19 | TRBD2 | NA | CASSIIGLAGDDEQFF | TGTGCCAGTAGTATTATTGGACTAGCGGGAGACGATGAGCAGTTCTTC
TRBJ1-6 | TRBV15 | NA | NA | CATSRGEGRSGNSPLHF | TGTGCCACCAGCAGGGGGGAGGGCCGCAGCGGGAATTCACCCCTCCACTTT
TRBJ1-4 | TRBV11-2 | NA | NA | CASSLAGNPTNEKLFF | TGTGCCAGCAGCTTAGCAGGAAACCCAACTAATGAAAAACTGTTTTTT
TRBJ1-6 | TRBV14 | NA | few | CASSQAIPTIYNSPLHF | TGTGCCAGCAGCCAAGCAATCCCGACAATTTATAATTCACCCCTCCACTTT
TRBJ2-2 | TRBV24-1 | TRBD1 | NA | CATSDHPGTGGDTGELFF | TGTGCCACCAGTGATCACCCCGGGACAGGCGGTGACACCGGGGAGCTGTTTTTT